The entry below describes one T cell receptor beta chain. Its matching antigen is unknown. CD45RO-negative CD8 cells positively selected for CCR7 made up the naive population, which excluded terminally differentiated effector memory CD45RA+ cells. Every one of the donors was a Caucasian adult that lived in Nashville, Tennessee. The sample belongs to a study of shared clonotypes between healthy human individuals. Overall study findings and caveats: Among non-shared clonotypes, generation probabilities were lower than among those shared by all four donors. Larger estimated richness was generally recorded for naive subsets relative to memory subsets.

Per sorted-subset replicate PCR, input was about 180 ng DNA, representing about 29,000 T cell genomes. Method: immunoSEQ multiplex PCR; TCRdb's copy keeps in-frame clones and lacks some. The sample holds roughly 590,000 clones, around 95% seen once. The V and J ends lost 8 bases and 3 bases, in that order; junction bases with no gene match: 14. This CDR3 contains 17 residues. Germline V gene sequence: CDR1 MDHEN, CDR2 SYDVKM. Sequenced sample: naive CD8+ T cells sorted from blood. The clonotype comes from a woman aged 25 to 39 in good health. This chain links TRBV28 with TRBJ1-1; 11 nucleotides match TRBD1. CDR3 in amino acids: CASDQPGQGVTHTEAFF. The CDR3 nucleotides read TGTGCCAGCGACCAGCCGGGACAGGGGGTGACGCACACTGAAGCTTTCTTT.